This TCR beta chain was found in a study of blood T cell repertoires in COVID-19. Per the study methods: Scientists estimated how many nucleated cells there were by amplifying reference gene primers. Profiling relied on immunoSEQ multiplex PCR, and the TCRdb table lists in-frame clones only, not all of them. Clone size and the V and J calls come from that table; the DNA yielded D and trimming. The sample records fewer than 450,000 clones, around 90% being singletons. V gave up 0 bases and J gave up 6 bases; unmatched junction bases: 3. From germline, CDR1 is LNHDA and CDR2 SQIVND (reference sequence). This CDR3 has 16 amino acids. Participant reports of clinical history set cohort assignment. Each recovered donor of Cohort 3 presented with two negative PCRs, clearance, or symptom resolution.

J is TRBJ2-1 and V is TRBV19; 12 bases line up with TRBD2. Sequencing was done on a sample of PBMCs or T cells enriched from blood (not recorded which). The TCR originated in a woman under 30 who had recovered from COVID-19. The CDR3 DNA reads TGTGCCAGTAGTATAGATCAGACTAGCGGGGGCAATGAGCAGTTCTTC. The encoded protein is CASSIDQTSGGNEQFF.